The next 27 T cell receptor beta chains were all read from a single sample in a study of blood T cells in healthy people across ages. PCR was performed a second time for about 7 to 12 cycles using a sample-barcoded 5' primer and a J-beta primer mix. TCRdb redid the calling of the 5' RACE reads with MiXCR, one entry per CDR3 protein. The data contain around 1.7 million distinct CDR3 sequences, roughly 28% of them singletons. Sequencing was done on a sample of blood. The receptors come from a woman in her 30s in good health.

Many counts were recorded for this clonotype. The V gene is TRBV20-1, the J gene TRBJ2-5; TRBD2 agrees at 13 bases. The CDR3 runs 16 residues. V dropped 0 bases and J dropped 0; count of bases not matched to a gene: 1. Per germline, CDR1 DFQATT and CDR2 SNEGSKA (reference sequence). Written as DNA, the CDR3 is TGCAGTGCTAGAGACGGGACTAGCGGGGACCAAGAGACCCAGTACTTC. This translates into CSARDGTSGDQETQYF.

This chain connects TRBV5-1 to TRBJ2-4, with 11 bases that match TRBD2. The closer fit of TRBJ2-5 to the DNA end suggests the J call may be wrong. This CDR3 has 18 amino acids. From germline, CDR1 is SGHRS and CDR2 YFSETQ. CDR3 residues: CASSPSAGTSGTKETQYF. In nucleotides, the CDR3 is TGCGCCAGCAGCCCCTCGGCCGGGACTAGCGGAACAAAAGAGACCCAGTACTTC.

This clonotype occurred a few times. The rearrangement uses TRBV4-3 and TRBJ2-7, with a weak D call TRBD2 (5 bases). Germline CDR1 LGHNA, CDR2 YSLEER. The CDR3 has 14 residues. V was cut by 0 bases and J by 6 bases, with 12 bases left in between. CDR3 nucleotides: TGCGCCAGCAGCCAAGATCCCGCGGGCGGCGAGCAGTACTTC. This sequence encodes CASSQDPAGGEQYF.

V usage is TRBV5-1 and J usage is TRBJ2-6; D gene ambiguous. V was pared by 0 bases and J by 1 base, with 11 bases between. The CDR3 is 17 amino acids. CDR1 is SGHRS and CDR2 is YFSETQ in the germline V gene. This chain's CDR3 is CASSLGHSSSGANVLTF. The CDR3, as DNA: TGCGCCAGCAGCTTGGGACACTCTTCTTCTGGGGCCAACGTCCTGACTTTC.

This chain joins TRBV6-4 and TRBJ2-6; tentative D call: TRBD2 (5 bases). The CDR3 is made up of 15 amino acids. Trimming removed 3 bases from V and 0 bases from J, with 6 bases in between. Germline V gives CDR1 MRHNA, CDR2 SNTAGT. CDR3: CASSETSSGANVLTF. The CDR3 nucleotides are TGTGCCAGCAGTGAAACTAGCTCTGGGGCCAACGTCCTGACTTTC.

This clonotype was counted many times. The chain uses TRBV12-3 or TRBV12-4 and TRBJ2-1; 10 nucleotides align to TRBD1. Trimming at V came to 6 bases and at J to 2 bases, leaving 7 bases not matched to a gene. This CDR3 has 16 amino acids. CDR3 residues: CASSRPDRGAYNEQFF. The CDR3 bases are TGTGCCAGCAGCCGACCGGACAGGGGGGCCTACAATGAGCAGTTCTTC.

The chain joins TRBV12-3 or TRBV12-4 to TRBJ2-1; no definite D call. The CDR3 totals 15 residues. Between the trimmed V and J ends, which lost 3 bases and 12 bases, there was a span of 21 bases. CDR3 sequence: CASSFYSSQDPGQFF. As DNA, the CDR3 is TGTGCCAGCAGTTTCTACTCCAGTCAGGACCCAGGGCAGTTCTTC.

The chain recombines TRBV15 with TRBJ1-2; 7 positions match TRBD1. After removal of 1 base from V and 6 bases from J, the junction contained 8 bases not matched to a gene. The CDR3 has 15 amino acids. Germline CDR1 reads LNHNV; CDR2 reads YYDKDF (reference sequence). CDR3 nucleotides: TGTGCCACCAGCAGAGTACAGGGGAGGTTGGATGGCTACACCTTC. This sequence encodes CATSRVQGRLDGYTF.

This clonotype appeared a single time. This chain uses TRBV2 with TRBJ1-2; possibly TRBD1 for D (5 bases). In germline, CDR1 is SNHLY, CDR2 FYNNEI. V shed 1 base and J shed 6 bases, with 9 bases lying between them. This CDR3 has 13 amino acids. This chain's CDR3 is CASSEGGTDGYTF. CDR3 sequence (DNA): TGTGCCAGCAGTGAAGGGGGGACGGATGGCTACACCTTC.

The chain joins TRBV5-1 to TRBJ2-1; 7 bases are shared with TRBD1. The CDR3 is 15 residues long. Germline V gene sequence: CDR1 SGHRS, CDR2 YFSETQ. V shed 2 bases and J 1 base; nucleotides not matched to a gene: 3. The CDR3 DNA follows: TGCGCCAGCAGCTTAACGACAGGGTCCTACAATGAGCAGTTCTTC. The encoded protein is CASSLTTGSYNEQFF.

This clonotype was seen once. Given a much more abundant clone one base away, this may be a read error. CDR3 coding DNA: TGTGCCAGCAGTGCCCCGGGACAGGGGGGCAAAGAGCAGTACTTC. Translation gives CASSAPGQGGKEQYF. V usage is TRBV6-6 and J usage is TRBJ2-5, with 11 nucleotides matching TRBD1. V lost 5 bases to trimming and J lost 11 bases; unmatched junction nucleotides: 13. Germline assignment: CDR1 MNHNY and CDR2 SVGAGI (reference sequence). The CDR3 has 15 amino acids.

This clonotype has just a few counts. The chain is built from TRBV2 and TRBJ1-2, with a weak D call TRBD1 (5 bases). V lost 6 bases and J lost 1, with 12 bases in between. Germline V lookup: CDR1 SNHLY, CDR2 FYNNEI. The CDR3 totals 14 residues. The CDR3 loop is CASSFPGNNYGYTF. In nucleotides, the CDR3 is TGTGCCAGCAGCTTCCCAGGGAATAACTATGGCTACACCTTC.

This clonotype was seen repeatedly, ten times or more. The rearrangement uses TRBV7-8 and TRBJ2-1, with 11 bases aligning to TRBD2. The germline V gene encodes CDR1 SGHVS and CDR2 FQNEAQ. The junction had 4 bases not matched to a gene; V was cut back by 0 bases and J by 6 bases. The CDR3 covers 16 residues. In DNA form, the CDR3 reads TGTGCCAGCAGCTTAGCGAGGCTAGCGGGAGGCAATGAGCAGTTCTTC. Its translation is CASSLARLAGGNEQFF.

This clonotype has only a few counts. The chain uses TRBV7-2 and TRBJ2-1, with 8 bases identical to TRBD2. Germline loops: CDR1 SGHTA, CDR2 FQGNSA. V dropped 2 bases and J dropped 10; count of bases not matched to a gene: 10. The CDR3 length is 15 residues. The CDR3 coding sequence is TGTGCCAGCAGCTTACGCACGAGCGGGAGCTGGGAGCAGTTCTTC. Translation gives CASSLRTSGSWEQFF.

On this clonotype: One base away lies a much larger clone, so this may be a sequencing read error. This chain joins TRBV7-2 and TRBJ1-5; D is unresolved. The germline V gene encodes CDR1 SGHTA and CDR2 FQGNSA. The CDR3 loop spans 16 amino acids. The CDR3 region has the DNA TGTGCCAGCAGCCCCTCCCCGGGGTTTGGCAATCAGCCCCAGCAGTTT. Its translation is CASSPSPGFGNQPQQF. The complete variable domain, with remaining parts taken from reference TRBV7-2 and TRBJ1-5, reads GAGVSQSPSNKVTEKGKDVELRCDPISGHTALYWYRQSLGQGLEFLIYFQGNSAPDKSGLPSDRFSAERTGGSVSTLTIQRTQQEDSAVYLCASSPSPGFGNQPQQFGDGTRLSIL.

The rearrangement links TRBV27 to TRBJ2-7; TRBD1 agrees at 12 bases. CDR3 length: 15 residues. J lost 6 bases, V lost 3 bases, and 6 bases had no gene match. CDR1 is MNHEY and CDR2 is SMNVEV in the germline V gene (reference sequence). CDR3 coding DNA: TGTGCCAGCAGTTTGGTCGGGACAGGGGGCTTCGAGCAGTACTTC. Residues: CASSLVGTGGFEQYF.

Details on this clonotype: The junction departs from germline at one end; a sequencing error may be responsible. This sequence joins TRBV5-1 and TRBJ2-7, with TRBD1 as a possible D gene (6 bases). Germline V gives CDR1 SGHRS, CDR2 YFSETQ. The CDR3 extends over 16 amino acids. CDR3 loop: CASSPPGTRSSYGQYF. CDR3 nucleotide sequence: TGCGCCAGCAGCCCTCCCGGGACACGAAGCTCCTACGGGCAGTACTTC.

This clonotype was counted between two and nine times. An end of the junction does not agree with germline; a read error may underlie this. The chain uses TRBV5-6 and TRBJ2-3; maybe TRBD1 (6 bases). The CDR3 sequence is 14 residues long. CDR1 is SGHDT and CDR2 is YYEEEE in the germline V gene. The CDR3 nucleotides read TGTGCCAGCAGCTTGAGACAGGCCACAGATACGCGGTATTTT. Amino acid sequence: CASSLRQATDTRYF.

Only one count was recorded for this clonotype. J is TRBJ2-2 and V is TRBV3-1; D uncertain. Looked up from germline, CDR1 is LGHDT and CDR2 is YNNKEL (reference sequence). The length of the CDR3 is 15 residues. The V end was cut by 0 bases, the J end by 4 bases, with 9 bases between. The chain's CDR3 is CASSQDWSSTGELFF. For the CDR3, the DNA is TGTGCCAGCAGCCAAGATTGGAGTAGCACCGGGGAGCTGTTTTTT.

The J gene is TRBJ1-5, the V gene TRBV29-1; D gene ambiguous. Germline lookup yields CDR1 SQVTM and CDR2 ANQGSEA. The length of the CDR3 is 14 residues. V shed 6 bases and J shed 2 bases, with 14 bases lying between them. DNA of the CDR3: TGCAGCGTGGGCGACTGGGGTGGCAATCAGCCCCAGCATTTT. It translates to CSVGDWGGNQPQHF.

The chain recombines TRBV7-2 with TRBJ2-7; 7 nucleotides agree with TRBD2. Germline CDR1 reads SGHTA; CDR2 reads FQGNSA. V trimming: 5 bases; J trimming: 0 bases; junction bases outside the gene matches: 13. The CDR3 has 17 residues. The CDR3: CASSIRELASSSYEQYF. DNA of the CDR3: TGTGCCAGCAGCATTAGGGAACTAGCGTCGAGCTCCTACGAGCAGTACTTC.

V gene TRBV4-1 combines with J gene TRBJ2-7; D possibly uses TRBD1 or TRBD2 (5 bases each). The CDR3 totals 15 residues. Germline V gene data show CDR1 as MGHRA and CDR2 as YSYEKL. Trimming left V 2 bases short and J 4 bases short, with 15 bases between. CDR3: CASSQRDSEGYEQYF. As DNA, the CDR3 is TGCGCCAGCAGCCAAAGAGACAGCGAGGGTTACGAGCAGTACTTC.

The chain combines TRBV12-3 or TRBV12-4 with TRBJ2-5, with a tentative D call TRBD2 (5 bases). The CDR3 is made up of 13 amino acids. Trimming pared 3 bases from V and 3 bases from J, leaving 8 bases between. CDR3 in DNA: TGTGCCAGCAGTTTTAACGGGAAAGAGACCCAGTACTTC. Protein product: CASSFNGKETQYF.

This clonotype was counted a few times. The chain has TRBV11-2 and TRBJ2-1; no definite D call. The V gene lost 5 bases and the J gene lost 7 bases, with 9 bases spanning the gap. Germline lookup yields CDR1 SGHAT and CDR2 FQNNGV. The CDR3 runs to 12 residues. The chain's CDR3 is CASSHGRNEQFF. For the CDR3, the DNA is TGTGCCAGCAGCCACGGGCGGAATGAGCAGTTCTTC.

Comments on this clonotype: Compared with germline, one end of the junction differs, possibly owing to a read error. This chain uses TRBV6-5 with TRBJ2-2, with 10 bases aligning to TRBD2. This CDR3 is built from 15 residues. Germline values: CDR1 MNHEY, CDR2 SVGAGI. The CDR3 spells CASRWTSGNTGELFF. CDR3 bases: TGCGCCAGCAGATGGACTAGCGGGAACACCGGGGAGCTGTTTTTT.

In nucleotides, the CDR3 is TGTGCCAGCAGTCCCGACAGGGGTATTAGGAACGAGCAGTACTTC. Its translation is CASSPDRGIRNEQYF. This rearrangement joins TRBV2 to TRBJ2-7, with TRBD1 matching over 8 bases. The V gene's germline CDR1 is SNHLY and CDR2 FYNNEI. CDR3 length equals 15 residues. Germline trimming cut 5 bases from V and 5 bases from J; bases unmatched to any gene: 11.

This chain uses TRBV13 with TRBJ2-1; 7 bases are shared with TRBD2. Germline-derived CDR1 and CDR2 are PRHDT and FYEKMQ (reference sequence). Trimming at V came to 5 bases and at J to 0 bases, leaving 13 bases not matched to a gene. The CDR3 totals 18 residues. CDR3 amino acids: CASSPPPGAGHSYNEQFF. Here the CDR3 DNA reads TGTGCCAGCAGCCCACCTCCCGGAGCGGGGCACTCCTACAATGAGCAGTTCTTC.